This T cell receptor beta chain was found in a study of tumor and adjacent non-tumor tissue in lung cancer. TCRbeta libraries were built with three rounds of nested PCR, modified from ARM-PCR. In TCRdb, the multiplex PCR reads were re-called with MiXCR into one record per CDR3 protein. The sample holds approximately 71,000 distinct CDR3 sequences, just under 60% seen once. Trimming left V 4 bases short and J 3 bases short, with 14 bases between. The V gene's germline CDR1 is SGHRS and CDR2 YFSETQ. This CDR3 spans 14 amino acids. The template was RNA from unsorted bulk tissue. This clonotype was observed once. This sequence may be a read error, since a much larger clone differs from it by one base.

The sequence was obtained from a man over 45 with non-small cell lung cancer. The source material was lung tumor tissue. J is TRBJ2-7 and V is TRBV5-1, with TRBD1 as a possible D gene (5 bases). The CDR3 DNA reads as TGCGCCAGCAGCACCTTGACAGTGGGCTACGAGCAGTACTTC. It codes for CASSTLTVGYEQYF.